The 14 T cell receptor beta chains below come from one sample, sequenced in a study of STAT5B mutations in CD4+ large granular lymphocyte leukemia. Only in-frame clones appear in the TCRdb table, and some are missing; sequencing was by immunoSEQ multiplex PCR. Of about 32,000 clones listed, roughly 91% are singletons. Sequenced input: CD4+ T cells from blood buffy coats. The receptors originated from a human donor in good health.

The chain combines TRBV5-1 with TRBJ1-1, with D maybe TRBD1 (5 bases). CDR1 is SGHRS, CDR2 YFSETQ, per germline. The CDR3 is made up of 13 amino acids. V was trimmed by 8 bases and J by 0 bases, leaving 11 bases between them. The CDR3 loop is CASRTGLNTEAFF. The CDR3 DNA follows: TGCGCCAGTCGAACAGGATTGAACACTGAAGCTTTCTTT.

J is TRBJ2-7 and V is TRBV5-4; no clear D. Trimming stripped 6 bases from V and 6 bases from J, with 22 bases between. This CDR3 has 15 residues. Germline V gene lookup returns CDR1 SGHNT and CDR2 YYREEE (reference sequence). The CDR3 here is CASTPESSHPLEQYF. CDR3 bases: TGTGCCAGCACCCCGGAGTCATCCCACCCCCTCGAGCAGTACTTC.

V gene TRBV6-1 combines with J gene TRBJ2-3; TRBD2 aligns across 10 bases. The CDR3 contains 17 residues. Germline loops: CDR1 MNHNS, CDR2 SASEGT. Trimming cost V 0 bases and J 1 base; bases outside gene matches: 4. The CDR3 loop reads CASSEAAGTSGTDTQYF. The CDR3 DNA sequence: TGTGCCAGCAGTGAAGCGGCCGGGACTAGCGGCACAGATACGCAGTATTTT.

The J gene is TRBJ1-1, the V gene TRBV19, with TRBD1 identical over 7 bases. J gave up 1 base and V 4 bases, and 3 bases lay outside the gene matches. Germline-derived CDR1 and CDR2 are LNHDA and SQIVND (reference sequence). The CDR3 has 14 amino acids. The CDR3 DNA sequence: TGTGCCAGTAGTAAAGGACAGGAGAACACTGAAGCTTTCTTT. This encodes CASSKGQENTEAFF.

This chain uses TRBV19 with TRBJ2-7; 9 nucleotides line up with TRBD2. CDR1 is LNHDA, CDR2 SQIVND, per germline (reference sequence). CDR3 length equals 15 residues. Trimming at V came to 3 bases and at J to 7 bases, leaving 10 bases not matched to a gene. CDR3 DNA sequence: TGTGCCAGTAGTATCGACCTCGGCCTAGCGGGAGAGCAGTACTTC. It codes for CASSIDLGLAGEQYF.

The V and J genes are TRBV7-2 and TRBJ2-3; no clear D gene. The CDR3 consists of 14 residues. Trimming removed 5 bases at V and 6 bases at J, with 15 bases between. Per the germline V gene, CDR1 is SGHTA and CDR2 is FQGNSA. CDR3 in DNA: TGTGCCAGCAGCCAAACGTACGGAAGGGATACGCAGTATTTT. Protein sequence: CASSQTYGRDTQYF.

V usage is TRBV28 and J usage is TRBJ2-5; 7 bases are a match to TRBD2. The CDR3 consists of 15 residues. The J segment lost 2 bases and the V segment lost 3 bases, leaving 6 bases of the junction unmatched. Looked up from germline, CDR1 is MDHEN and CDR2 is SYDVKM. The CDR3 DNA follows: TGTGCCAGCAGTTTTGCGGCGGGAGATCAAGAGACCCAGTACTTC. Protein: CASSFAAGDQETQYF.

This chain connects TRBV9 to TRBJ2-3, with 13 nucleotides matching TRBD2. Germline V gene lookup returns CDR1 SGDLS and CDR2 YYNGEE. The junction had 8 bases not matched to a gene; V was cut back by 2 bases and J by 5 bases. CDR3 length equals 17 residues. CDR3 in amino acids: CASSVVTGTSGEDTQYF. In nucleotides, the CDR3 is TGTGCCAGCAGCGTTGTGACCGGGACTAGCGGGGAAGATACGCAGTATTTT.

The J gene is TRBJ2-2, the V gene TRBV5-1; D unclear. Germline V gives CDR1 SGHRS, CDR2 YFSETQ. This CDR3 is 15 amino acids long. V lost 0 bases and J lost 2, with 8 bases in between. The CDR3 DNA reads as TGCGCCAGCAGCTTGGTGGGCGTAAACACCGGGGAGCTGTTTTTT. This gives the protein CASSLVGVNTGELFF.

The V gene is TRBV11-3, the J gene TRBJ1-1, with TRBD1 matching over 9 bases. This CDR3 comprises 16 residues. V gave up 5 bases and J gave up 0 bases; unmatched junction bases: 7. CDR1 SGHNT and CDR2 YENEEA come from the germline V gene. CDR3 protein: CASSPGTGLMNTEAFF. For the CDR3, the DNA is TGTGCCAGCAGCCCCGGGACAGGGTTGATGAACACTGAAGCTTTCTTT.

This chain connects TRBV11-2 to TRBJ2-3; D gene unclear. CDR3 length: 13 residues. Germline V CDR1 and CDR2: SGHAT, FQNNGV. Trimming shortened V by 5 bases and J by 3 bases, and 9 bases separated the two germline ends. CDR3: CASSPAGTDTQYF. The CDR3 DNA reads TGTGCCAGCAGCCCCGCCGGGACAGATACGCAGTATTTT.

Only one count was recorded for this clone. This chain joins TRBV27 and TRBJ2-1, with D perhaps matching TRBD1 (5 bases). CDR1 MNHEY and CDR2 SMNVEV come from the germline V gene (reference sequence). Trimming shortened V by 6 bases and J by 12 bases, and 30 bases separated the two germline ends. The CDR3 is 17 amino acids. The CDR3 region is CASSPLIGRDGEWVQFF. The CDR3 DNA sequence: TGTGCCAGCAGCCCCCTCATCGGCAGGGATGGGGAATGGGTGCAGTTCTTC.

The chain couples TRBV29-1 to TRBJ2-5, with D possibly TRBD2 on 5 matching bases. CDR1 is SQVTM and CDR2 is ANQGSEA in the germline V gene. The CDR3 totals 13 residues. V was clipped by 6 bases and J by 3 bases, with 14 bases between them. DNA of the CDR3: TGCAGCGTCGGACTCAACTGGGAAGAGACCCAGTACTTC. Its translation is CSVGLNWEETQYF.

The chain recombines TRBV14 with TRBJ2-1, with D possibly TRBD1 on 6 matching bases. V was clipped by 1 base and J by 4 bases, with 17 bases between them. CDR3 length equals 17 residues. Germline V lookup: CDR1 SGHDN, CDR2 FVKESK. The CDR3 sequence: CASSQADWTAPYNEQFF. CDR3 bases: TGTGCCAGCAGCCAAGCTGACTGGACAGCCCCATACAATGAGCAGTTCTTC.